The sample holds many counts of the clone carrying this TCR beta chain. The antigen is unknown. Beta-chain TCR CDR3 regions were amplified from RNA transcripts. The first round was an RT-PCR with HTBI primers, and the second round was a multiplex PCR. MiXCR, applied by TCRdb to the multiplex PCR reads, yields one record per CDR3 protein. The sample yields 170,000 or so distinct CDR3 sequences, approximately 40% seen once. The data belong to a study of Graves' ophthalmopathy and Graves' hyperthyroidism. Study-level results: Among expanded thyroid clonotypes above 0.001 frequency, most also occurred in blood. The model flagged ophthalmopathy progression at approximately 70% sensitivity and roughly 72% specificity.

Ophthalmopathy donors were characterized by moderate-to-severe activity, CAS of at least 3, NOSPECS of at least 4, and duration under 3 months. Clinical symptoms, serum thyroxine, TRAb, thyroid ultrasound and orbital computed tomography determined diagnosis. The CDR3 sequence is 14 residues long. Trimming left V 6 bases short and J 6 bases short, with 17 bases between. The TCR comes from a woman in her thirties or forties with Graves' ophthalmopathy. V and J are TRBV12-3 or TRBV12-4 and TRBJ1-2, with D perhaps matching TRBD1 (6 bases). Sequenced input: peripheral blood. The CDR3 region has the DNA TGTGCCAGCAGCCTGGGACACCCTGAAGATGGCTACACCTTC. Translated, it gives CASSLGHPEDGYTF.